The sequence of this T cell receptor (beta chain) was determined in a study of blood T cell repertoires in COVID-19. Overall study: Spain, Italy and the United States supplied samples that represented acute and convalescent COVID-19. T cells, B-cell-depleted T cells, or PBMCs supplied cDNA or gDNA.

The CDR3 totals 14 residues. V shed 2 bases and J shed 7 bases, with 14 bases lying between them. Germline V CDR1 and CDR2: MNHNY, SVGAGI (reference sequence). Authors' methods: Reference gene primer amplification gave nucleated cell count estimates. The protocol was immunoSEQ multiplex PCR, while the TCRdb copy is restricted to in-frame clones and leaves out a portion. The DNA was the basis for D and trimming; V, J and clone size are from that table. This table has fewer than 45,000 clones, about 85% appearing once. The rearrangement uses TRBV6-6 and TRBJ2-5; TRBD2 might be the D (6 bases). The receptor was derived from a human donor in a cohort sampled during active COVID-19. The sample comprised peripheral blood. In DNA, the CDR3 is TGTGCCAGCAGTTACGGACTAAGAAGGGGGACCCAGTACTTC. The encoded protein is CASSYGLRRGTQYF.